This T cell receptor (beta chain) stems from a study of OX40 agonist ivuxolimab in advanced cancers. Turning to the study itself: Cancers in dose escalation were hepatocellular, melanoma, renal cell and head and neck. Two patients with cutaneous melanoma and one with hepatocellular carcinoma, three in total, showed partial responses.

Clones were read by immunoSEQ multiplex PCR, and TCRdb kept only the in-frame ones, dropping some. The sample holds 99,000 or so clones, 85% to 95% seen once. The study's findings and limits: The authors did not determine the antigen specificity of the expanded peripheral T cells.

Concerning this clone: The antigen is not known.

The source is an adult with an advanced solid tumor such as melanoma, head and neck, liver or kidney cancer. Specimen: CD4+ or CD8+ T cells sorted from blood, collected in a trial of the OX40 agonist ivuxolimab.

CDR3 region: CASSPEGADTQYF. The CDR3 coding sequence is TGCGCCAGCAGCCCGGAGGGGGCAGATACGCAGTATTTT. This rearrangement joins TRBV5-1 to TRBJ2-3; tentatively, D is TRBD1 or TRBD2 (6 bases each). From germline, CDR1 is SGHRS and CDR2 YFSETQ. Trimming stripped 4 bases from V and 4 bases from J, with 10 bases between. The CDR3 contains 13 residues. Full variable domain (remainder filled in from reference TRBV5-1 and TRBJ2-3): KAGVTQTPRYLIKTRGQQVTLSCSPISGHRSVSWYQQTPGQGLQFLFEYFSETQRNKGNFPGRFSGRQFSNSRSEMNVSTLELGDSALYLCASSPEGADTQYFGPGTRLTVL.